The rows below give T cell receptor beta chains drawn from one sample of a study of CXCR3-negative and CXCR3-positive naive CD8 T cells. TCRdb re-called the 5' RACE reads and gives one entry per CDR3 protein, without DNA. Recorded for this sample: about 98,000 distinct CDR3 sequences. The specimen was naive CXCR3+ CD8+ T cells from blood. Receptors were obtained from a human donor in good health. Some clones in this sample may be carry-over from other donors' samples. Both conserved end residues are part of each CDR3.

CASSLGLALTYEQYF TRBJ2-7 TRBV5-1
CASSTSRLAKPYNEQFF TRBJ2-1 TRBV7-8
CASSSTSLAFNEQFF TRBJ2-1 TRBV7-9
CASSGGIYGYTF TRBJ1-2 TRBV12-3/TRBV12-4
CASSSALAVSLETQYF TRBJ2-5 TRBV28
CASSFAGDWETQYF TRBJ2-5 TRBV7-9
CTGSSNTGELFF TRBJ2-2 TRBV29-1
CASSYTAGGYEQYF TRBJ2-7 TRBV7-2
CASSSYWPAGETQYF TRBJ2-5 TRBV27
CASSIGQGARETQYF TRBJ2-5 TRBV7-2
CASSTPQPRQLFF TRBJ1-4 TRBV6-6
CASSERLAGGQETQYF TRBJ2-5 TRBV5-1
CASSSPDRGLVDEQFF TRBJ2-1 TRBV5-4
CASRAMDRVDTEAFF TRBJ1-1 TRBV6-6
CASSEGTGEDEQFF TRBJ2-1 TRBV5-5
CSVAEPTGFNEQFF TRBJ2-1 TRBV29-1
CSVVAETYEQYF TRBJ2-7 TRBV29-1
CAGSQEEGSLTDTQYF TRBJ2-3 TRBV4-3
CSASRRSSTDTQYF TRBJ2-3 TRBV20-1
CASSQASGGASYEQYF TRBJ2-7 TRBV7-2
CSVGTDRAYEQYF TRBJ2-7 TRBV29-1
CASSLASRLAGGPSTKNIQYF TRBJ2-4 TRBV7-2
CASSYWANTEAFF TRBJ1-1 TRBV6-2/TRBV6-3
CASRPWVDGMNTEASF TRBJ1-1 TRBV12-3/TRBV12-4
CASSRGEFSTDTQYF TRBJ2-3 TRBV5-1
CASSGTGTGAYEQYF TRBJ2-7 TRBV9
CAWSVLNLNTEAFF TRBJ1-1 TRBV30
CASSFLVGDEQFF TRBJ2-1 TRBV5-6
CSVEGLAGGTDTQYF TRBJ2-3 TRBV29-1
CASSLTGTGPYEQYF TRBJ2-7 TRBV5-1
CASSPGTRGSYEQYF TRBJ2-7 TRBV18
CASSSTGTDTDTQYF TRBJ2-3 TRBV7-3
CSVVVAGVFEQYF TRBJ2-7 TRBV29-1
CASSPLDRTYEQYF TRBJ2-7 TRBV6-5
CSVGQAPYEQYF TRBJ2-7 TRBV29-1
CASRPFRSGGAEGYTF TRBJ1-2 TRBV27
CASSAGDNTEAFF TRBJ1-1 TRBV6-4
CASSDLIGGNQPQHF TRBJ1-5 TRBV19
CATGQGDEQYF TRBJ2-7 TRBV27
CASSSDLSDAGGETQYF TRBJ2-5 TRBV6-6
CSVLAGGTGTGELFF TRBJ2-2 TRBV29-1